This T cell receptor beta chain came from a study of blood T cell repertoires in COVID-19 (dated by TCRdb to 2020 to 2021). The study in broad terms: The collaborator samples originated in the United States, Italy and Spain and spanned the acute and convalescent phases of COVID-19. A de-identified subject ID, COVID-19 status, age in years and sex were almost always included in the sample metadata. The prospective study material was composed of cDNA or gDNA derived from T cells, B-cell-depleted T cells, or PBMCs. HLA class I and class II types, where available, came from metadata supplied by the sample provider rather than from assay-based typing. Samples were obtained from the ongoing ImmuneRACE study (first 160 participants) and from about 1,300 subjects provided by 6 global collaborators. The repertoires were released in a freely available public database meant as a resource for research on the immune response to SARS-CoV-2. Subjects who had been exposed to COVID-19, were actively infected with it, or had recovered from it provided the deeply sampled blood TCRbeta repertoires that made up the dataset.

Overall study outcomes, separate from this receptor: Clinical and demographic metadata were provided uncurated, with the amount varying by source and participant.

On this clone itself: Its target antigen remains unknown. No much larger clone is present one base from it, and per-base qualities are unavailable.

TCRbeta CDR3 regions were amplified from genomic DNA using the immunoSEQ Assay, a bias-controlled multiplex PCR. The authors processed their data as follows. Within the assay, amplification of reference gene primers was used to estimate how many nucleated cells each sample contained. To quantify the absolute abundance of each unique TCRbeta CDR3 rearrangement, sequence reads were collapsed and filtered. For each sample, productive Simpson clonality was calculated as the square root of Simpson's diversity index over productive rearrangements. TCRdb re-hosts the immuneACCESS table, in-frame sequences only. Its copies lack some clones; in the studies checked, an unresolved V gene accounts for under half of them, and the cause for the rest is not known. V, J and clone size are taken as reported in that table, and D and trimming were inferred from the DNA itself. This sample lists around 100,000 clones; around 89% were detected once. The top ten hold 4% to 5.5% of the sample.

The germline V gene supplies CDR1 MDHEN and CDR2 SYDVKM. V trim: 9 bases; J trim: 6 bases; unmatched bases: 12. From the cysteine up to the phenylalanine, the CDR3 has a length of 14 residues. The retained sequence is limited to the CDR3, 42 bases, with the frame set at the first base. Each collaborating institution followed its own protocols to collect whole blood in K2EDTA tubes. For TCRbeta analysis, collaborator samples were shipped as frozen whole blood, as isolated PBMCs, or as DNA extracted from either sample type. The specimen sequenced was peripheral blood. This sequence was found in a woman aged 45 to 65 with acute or convalescent COVID-19. The chain couples TRBV28 to TRBJ2-3; TRBD2 lines up with 7 middle nucleotides. CDR3 region: CASGPGTNWDTQYF. The bases are TGTGCCAGTGGACCCGGGACTAACTGGGATACGCAGTATTTT.